This is a list of T cell receptor beta chains from one sample in a study of blood T cell repertoires in COVID-19. Sequencing used immunoSEQ multiplex PCR; TCRdb keeps in-frame clones, though not all of them. In the table there are 150,000 to 200,000 clones, 88% of which are singletons. Material: PBMCs or T cells enriched from blood (not recorded which). These receptors originate from a woman aged 18 to 35 who had recovered from COVID-19. CDR3s include the opening cysteine and the closing phenylalanine or tryptophan.

CASSDGAPSNYGYTF | 15 | TRBJ1-2 | TRBV6-1
CASSLAGLAGGNEQFF | 16 | TRBJ2-1 | TRBV5-6
CASSPGSNYGYTF | 13 | TRBJ1-2 | TRBV12-3/TRBV12-4
CGAGTGSRDRTEAFF | 15 | TRBJ1-1 | TRBV19
CASSLDRSGDGPLHF | 15 | TRBJ1-6 | TRBV7-2
CARSLAQGTNTIYF | 14 | TRBJ1-3 | TRBV7-5
CASSQGQEEAYEQYF | 15 | TRBJ2-7 | TRBV4-1
CASRLRTGEGYTF | 13 | TRBJ1-2 | TRBV2
CASSLTRGGANIQYF | 15 | TRBJ2-4 | TRBV28
CASSPDRGYEQYF | 13 | TRBJ2-7 | TRBV19
CASSPRGISTDTQYF | 15 | TRBJ2-3 | TRBV5-1
CASSFPLLGGEQFF | 14 | TRBJ2-1 | TRBV28
CASTQRDAGELFF | 13 | TRBJ2-2 | TRBV12-3/TRBV12-4
CASSPGSSSTDTQYF | 15 | TRBJ2-3 | TRBV5-4
CASSSGLAGGPSYEQYF | 17 | TRBJ2-7 | TRBV9
CASSLRSPWRSSYNEQFF | 18 | TRBJ2-1 | TRBV7-2
CASSPGHRDNYGYTF | 15 | TRBJ1-2 | TRBV5-5
CASSTDRRYEQYF | 13 | TRBJ2-7 | TRBV19
CAISELGGNYGYTF | 14 | TRBJ1-2 | TRBV10-3
CSAREQVKLFF | 11 | TRBJ1-4 | TRBV20-1
CASSPIAGEQFF | 12 | TRBJ2-1 | TRBV2
CAWSVSGPMNEQFF | 14 | TRBJ2-1 | TRBV30
CASSLTDRNTEAFF | 14 | TRBJ1-1 | TRBV7-8
CASTPRAGGFTDTQYF | 16 | TRBJ2-3 | TRBV27
CASRGIGTGGAEQYF | 15 | TRBJ2-7 | TRBV19
CSVDGLETGGYGNTIYF | 17 | TRBJ1-3 | TRBV29-1
CASSSPGGGLTDTQYF | 16 | TRBJ2-3 | TRBV11-2
CASSHRGRGRKEKLFF | 16 | TRBJ1-4 | TRBV3-1/TRBV3-2
CAWTDSYGYTF | 11 | TRBJ1-2 | TRBV30
CASSLDLGQGLGEAFF | 16 | TRBJ1-1 | TRBV13
CSAREQEAFF | 10 | TRBJ1-1 | TRBV20-1
CASTRDSASGAFF | 13 | TRBJ1-1 | TRBV12-3/TRBV12-4
CASSFSGTSGASGTGELFF | 19 | TRBJ2-2 | TRBV7-2
CASSDSRGNINEQFF | 15 | TRBJ2-1 | TRBV6-4
CASSLGQSTDTQYF | 14 | TRBJ2-3 | TRBV27
CASSLVTTGNSPLHF | 15 | TRBJ1-6 | TRBV7-9
CASSEVGGLSYEQYF | 15 | TRBJ2-7 | TRBV2
CASRVTGNTEAFF | 13 | TRBJ1-1 | TRBV19
CASSLTGDNQPQHF | 14 | TRBJ1-5 | TRBV27
CASSLGTEPEAFF | 13 | TRBJ1-1 | TRBV5-1
CASSPGTGGTYEQYF | 15 | TRBJ2-7 | TRBV28
CASSLTETGQANYGYTF | 17 | TRBJ1-2 | TRBV18
CASSSSVGELFF | 12 | TRBJ2-2 | TRBV7-9
CASSPGTGRSNQPQHF | 16 | TRBJ1-5 | TRBV7-8
CASSYLRGYQTQYF | 14 | TRBJ2-5 | TRBV6-5
CASSQAAIQGTGELFF | 16 | TRBJ2-2 | TRBV3-1/TRBV3-2
CASSPGQANYGYTF | 14 | TRBJ1-2 | TRBV6-5
CATSDERISYEQYF | 14 | TRBJ2-7 | TRBV24-1